Reported below is one T cell receptor beta chain. Its target antigen remains unknown. No quality values exist for individual bases; no much larger clone is one base distant. One collaborating source in Seattle enrolled patients during active infection and followed them longitudinally through the course of disease. Each collaborating institution followed its own protocols to collect whole blood in K2EDTA tubes. For TCRbeta analysis, collaborators shipped samples as frozen whole blood, isolated PBMCs, or DNA extracted from either of those sample types. These data originate in a study of blood T cell repertoires in COVID-19 (dated by TCRdb to the early 2020s). About the investigation overall: Collaborator samples came from the United States, Italy and Spain and covered acute and convalescent phases of COVID-19. The material from the prospective study consisted of cDNA or gDNA derived from T cells, B-cell-depleted T cells, or PBMCs. The dataset comprised deeply sampled blood TCRbeta repertoires from subjects exposed to, actively infected with, or recovered from COVID-19. The repertoires were released in a freely available public database meant as a resource for research on the immune response to SARS-CoV-2. Samples were obtained from the ongoing ImmuneRACE study (first 160 participants) and from about 1,300 subjects provided by 6 global collaborators. Nearly every sample came with metadata listing a de-identified subject ID, COVID-19 status, age in years and sex. Where available, HLA class I and class II types were taken from metadata supplied by the sample provider and were not determined by assay-based typing.

What the research found in general, with its limitations: How much clinical and demographic metadata was included differed by source and by participant, and the metadata was provided uncurated.

The immunoSEQ Assay, a bias-controlled multiplex PCR, was used to amplify TCRbeta CDR3 regions from genomic DNA. The original pipeline was this. Within the assay, amplification of reference gene primers was used to estimate how many nucleated cells each sample contained. Sequence reads were collapsed and filtered to measure the absolute abundance of every unique TCRbeta CDR3 rearrangement. For each sample, productive Simpson clonality was calculated as the square root of Simpson's diversity index across productive rearrangements. Held by TCRdb, this immuneACCESS table contains in-frame sequences only and omits some clones. Under half of the omission traces to an unresolved V gene where checked; the cause of the rest is unknown. The V and J calls and the clone size are those of that table, but D and trimming were determined from the DNA. The sample profile shows 310,000 or so clones; approximately 86% of them were found once. Around 8.9% of the sample goes to the ten largest clones.

The CDR3 starts with the cysteine, ends with the phenylalanine, and has 15 residues. Of all the DNA, just the CDR3 is kept, 45 bases in frame from base 1. Deletion took 3 bases off V and 7 bases off J, with a span of 18 bases between the germline ends. According to the germline V gene, CDR1 reads SGHTA and CDR2 reads FQGNSA. The chain couples TRBV7-2 to TRBJ2-5; matching of 5 bases hints at TRBD2 as the D gene. The sample comprised peripheral blood. The clonotype comes from a man between 25 and 39 years old with COVID-19, enrolled during active disease. The sequence in DNA is TGTGCCAGCAGCTTCATGTCTAGGAATGGAGGGACCCAGTACTTC. This translates into CASSFMSRNGGTQYF.